These 7 T cell receptor beta chains came from one sample sequenced in a study of T cells in Graves' hyperthyroidism and ophthalmopathy. Amplification of TCR beta CDR3 regions used RNA as the template. HTBI primers were employed in a first-round RT-PCR of the TCR CDR3. TCRdb recomputed calls from the multiplex PCR reads with MiXCR, one row per CDR3 protein. The sample contains around 420,000 distinct CDR3 sequences, roughly 14% of which appear only once. Sequenced: blood. All receptors derive from a woman younger than 30 with Graves' hyperthyroidism.

This chain connects TRBV3-1 to TRBJ2-7, with D possibly being TRBD1 or TRBD2 (5 bases each). The germline V gene encodes CDR1 LGHDT and CDR2 YNNKEL (reference sequence). Trimming took 4 bases from V and 2 from J, leaving 15 bases between them. CDR3 length: 15 residues. The CDR3 protein is CASSPRDDHTYEQYF. For the CDR3, the DNA is TGTGCCAGCAGCCCAAGGGACGATCATACCTACGAGCAGTACTTC.

This clonotype has at least ten counts. The chain employs TRBV11-2 and TRBJ2-7; 11 bases agree with TRBD2. The CDR3 consists of 17 residues. The germline CDR1 and CDR2 sequences are SGHAT and FQNNGV. The J segment lost 2 bases and the V segment lost 4 bases, leaving 10 bases of the junction unmatched. The DNA for the CDR3 is TGTGCCAGCAGCTCCGGGACTAGCGGACGGAACCCCTACGAGCAGTACTTC. Protein product: CASSSGTSGRNPYEQYF.

This rearrangement joins TRBV28 to TRBJ2-1; tentative D call: TRBD1 (5 bases). The CDR3 is 15 amino acids. Trimming pared 6 bases from V and 0 bases from J, leaving 12 bases between. The germline V gene encodes CDR1 MDHEN and CDR2 SYDVKM. CDR3 in DNA: TGTGCCAGCAGGCTGGACACTCTCTCCTACAATGAGCAGTTCTTC. Its protein is CASRLDTLSYNEQFF.

This clonotype was found a few times. V is TRBV27 and J is TRBJ2-1; 14 positions match TRBD2. V shed 5 bases, J shed 7 bases, and the junction held 7 bases outside the gene matches. This CDR3 is built from 16 residues. CDR1 is MNHEY, CDR2 SMNVEV, per germline (reference sequence). CDR3 in DNA: TGTGCCAGCAGTCCATGGACTAGCGGGGGGTTGAATGAGCAGTTCTTC. It specifies CASSPWTSGGLNEQFF.

This clonotype was found many times. This chain joins TRBV3-1 and TRBJ2-7, with 9 bases matching TRBD1. From germline, CDR1 is LGHDT and CDR2 YNNKEL (reference sequence). This CDR3 has 16 residues. Trimming took 7 bases from V and 2 from J; bases not matched to a gene: 12. CDR3 sequence reads: CASTSSGQGWTYEQYF. DNA of the CDR3: TGTGCCAGCACCTCATCCGGACAGGGGTGGACCTACGAGCAGTACTTC.

This clonotype was recorded at least ten times. The genes are TRBV12-3 or TRBV12-4 and TRBJ2-3; a possible D gene is TRBD2 (5 bases). Trimming stripped 2 bases from V and 1 base from J, with 16 bases between. The CDR3 is 17 residues long. CDR3 nucleotides: TGTGCCAGCAGTTTACTCTCGGGAACCCCCCGCACAGATACGCAGTATTTT. Translation gives CASSLLSGTPRTDTQYF.

The chain combines TRBV20-1 with TRBJ1-2, with D hard to call. CDR1 and CDR2 from the germline V gene are DFQATT and SNEGSKA (reference sequence). V lost 5 bases to trimming and J lost 6 bases, with 19 bases between them. There are 14 residues in the CDR3. The CDR3 loop reads CSAGLGSERDGYTF. The CDR3 coding sequence is TGCAGTGCTGGGTTGGGGTCGGAGAGAGATGGCTACACCTTC.